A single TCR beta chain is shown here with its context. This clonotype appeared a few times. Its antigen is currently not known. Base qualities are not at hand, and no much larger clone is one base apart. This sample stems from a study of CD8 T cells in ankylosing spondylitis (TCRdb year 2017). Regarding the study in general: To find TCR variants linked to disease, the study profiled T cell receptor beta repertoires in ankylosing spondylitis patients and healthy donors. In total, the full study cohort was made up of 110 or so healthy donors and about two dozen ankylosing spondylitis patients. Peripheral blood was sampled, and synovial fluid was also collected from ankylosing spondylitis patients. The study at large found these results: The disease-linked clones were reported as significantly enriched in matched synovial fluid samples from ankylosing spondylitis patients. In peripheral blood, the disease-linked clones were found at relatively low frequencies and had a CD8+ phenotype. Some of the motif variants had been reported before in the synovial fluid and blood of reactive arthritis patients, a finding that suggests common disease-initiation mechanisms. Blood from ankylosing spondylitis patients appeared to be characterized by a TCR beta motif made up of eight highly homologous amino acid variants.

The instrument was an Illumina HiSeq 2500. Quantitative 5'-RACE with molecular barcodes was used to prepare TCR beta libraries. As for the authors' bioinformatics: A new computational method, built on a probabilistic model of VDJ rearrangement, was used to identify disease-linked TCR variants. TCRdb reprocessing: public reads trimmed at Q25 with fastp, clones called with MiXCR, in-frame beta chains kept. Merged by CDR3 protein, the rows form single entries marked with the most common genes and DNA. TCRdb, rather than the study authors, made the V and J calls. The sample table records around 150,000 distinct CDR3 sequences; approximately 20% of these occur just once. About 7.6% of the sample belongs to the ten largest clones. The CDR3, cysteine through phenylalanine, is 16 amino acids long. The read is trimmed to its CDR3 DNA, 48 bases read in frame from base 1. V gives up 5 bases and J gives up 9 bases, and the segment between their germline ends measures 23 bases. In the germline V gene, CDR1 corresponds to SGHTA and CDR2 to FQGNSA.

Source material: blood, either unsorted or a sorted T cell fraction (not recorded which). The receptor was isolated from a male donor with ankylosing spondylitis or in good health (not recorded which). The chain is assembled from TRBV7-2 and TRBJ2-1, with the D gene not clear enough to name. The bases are TGTGCCAGCAGCCCGGTGGTTAGCACTCAATGGAGTGAGCAGTTCTTC. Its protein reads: CASSPVVSTQWSEQFF.